The text below deals with one T cell receptor (beta chain). This sample was taken from a study of blood T cell repertoires in COVID-19. Study as a whole: Spain, Italy and the United States supplied samples that represented acute and convalescent COVID-19.

CDR1 is SGHNT and CDR2 is YENEEA in the germline V gene. J lost 2 bases, V lost 2 bases, and 7 bases had no gene match. The CDR3 covers 18 residues. Data came from immunoSEQ multiplex PCR; TCRdb stores just in-frame clones and leaves some out. The sample has around 170,000 clones; about 80% are singletons. The TCR was taken from a man in his 60s who had been exposed to COVID-19. The chain uses TRBV11-3 and TRBJ2-3; 13 positions match TRBD2. What was sequenced was PBMCs or T cells enriched from blood (not recorded which). CDR3 in amino acids: CASSLWTSGSESTDTQYF. CDR3 bases: TGTGCCAGCAGCTTATGGACTAGCGGGAGTGAGTCCACAGATACGCAGTATTTT.